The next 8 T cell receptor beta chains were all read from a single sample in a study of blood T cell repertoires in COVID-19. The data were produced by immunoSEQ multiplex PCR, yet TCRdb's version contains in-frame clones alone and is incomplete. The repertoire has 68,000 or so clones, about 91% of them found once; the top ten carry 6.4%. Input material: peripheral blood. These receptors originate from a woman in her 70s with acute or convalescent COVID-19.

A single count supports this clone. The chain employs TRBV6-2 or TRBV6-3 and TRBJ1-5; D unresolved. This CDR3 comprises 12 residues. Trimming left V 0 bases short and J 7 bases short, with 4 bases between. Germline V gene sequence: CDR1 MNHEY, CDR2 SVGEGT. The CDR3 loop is CASSYSSQPQHF. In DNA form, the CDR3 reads TGTGCCAGCAGTTACTCATCACAGCCCCAGCATTTT.

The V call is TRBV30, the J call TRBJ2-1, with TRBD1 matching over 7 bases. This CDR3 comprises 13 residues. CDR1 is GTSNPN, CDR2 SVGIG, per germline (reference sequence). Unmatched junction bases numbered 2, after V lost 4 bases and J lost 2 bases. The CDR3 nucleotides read TGTGCCTGGATTCAGGGGGCCTACAATGAGCAGTTCTTC. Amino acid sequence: CAWIQGAYNEQFF.

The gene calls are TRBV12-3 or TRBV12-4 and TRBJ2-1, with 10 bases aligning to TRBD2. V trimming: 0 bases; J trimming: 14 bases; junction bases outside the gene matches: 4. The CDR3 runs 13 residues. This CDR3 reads CASSLARGTSEFF. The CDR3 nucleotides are TGTGCCAGCAGTTTAGCGAGAGGGACTAGCGAGTTCTTC.

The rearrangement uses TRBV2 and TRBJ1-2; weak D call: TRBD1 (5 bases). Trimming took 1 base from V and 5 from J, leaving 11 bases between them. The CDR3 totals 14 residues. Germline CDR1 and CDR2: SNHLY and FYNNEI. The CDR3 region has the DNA TGTGCCAGCAGTGAAGATCGGGGGGAGTATGGCTACACCTTC. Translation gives CASSEDRGEYGYTF.

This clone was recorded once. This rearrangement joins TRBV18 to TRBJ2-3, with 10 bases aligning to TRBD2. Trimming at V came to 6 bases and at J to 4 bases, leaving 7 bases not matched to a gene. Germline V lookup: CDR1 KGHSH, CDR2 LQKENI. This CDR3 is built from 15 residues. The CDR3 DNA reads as TGTGCCAGCTCCCATCGGACTAGCGGAGCAGATACGCAGTATTTT. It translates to CASSHRTSGADTQYF.

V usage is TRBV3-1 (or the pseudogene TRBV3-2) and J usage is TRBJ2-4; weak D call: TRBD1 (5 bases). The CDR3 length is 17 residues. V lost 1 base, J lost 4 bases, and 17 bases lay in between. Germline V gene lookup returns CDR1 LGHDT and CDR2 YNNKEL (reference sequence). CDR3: CASSQAPLRAEKNIQYF. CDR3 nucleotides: TGTGCCAGCAGCCAAGCCCCCCTCAGGGCTGAAAAAAACATTCAGTACTTC.

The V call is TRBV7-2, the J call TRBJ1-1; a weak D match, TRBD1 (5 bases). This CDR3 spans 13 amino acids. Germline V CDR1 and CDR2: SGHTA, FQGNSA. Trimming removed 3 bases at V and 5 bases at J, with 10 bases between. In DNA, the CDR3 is TGTGCCAGCAGCTTCCAGGGTAAGACTGAAGCTTTCTTT. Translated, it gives CASSFQGKTEAFF.

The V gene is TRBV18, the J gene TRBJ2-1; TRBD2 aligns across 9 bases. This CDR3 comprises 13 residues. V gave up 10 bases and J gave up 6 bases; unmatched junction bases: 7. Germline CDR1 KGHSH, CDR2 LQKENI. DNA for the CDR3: TGTGCCACCCTCGAGACTAGCGGCAATGAGCAGTTCTTC. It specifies CATLETSGNEQFF.